The entry below gives a single T cell receptor beta chain sequence along with its context. Its antigen is currently unknown. This specimen comes from a study of shared clonotypes between healthy human individuals. Study context: The study drew on two women and a few men aged 18 to 49 as donors. Whole-study findings and limits: The expectation was that sequencing depth would affect clonotype sharing among donors. Roughly 5% was the fraction of naive CD4 clonotypes found shared across four donors. Relative to clonotypes present in all four donors, those not shared had lower generation probabilities.

Naive CD8 cells lacked CD45RO and underwent positive selection for CCR7, leaving out terminally differentiated effector memory CD45RA+ cells. Here immunoSEQ multiplex PCR was the method, and the copy in TCRdb shows in-frame clones only, minus some. Of about 2 million clones listed, about 94% are singletons. Trimming removed 0 bases from V and 7 bases from J; junction bases left unmatched: 9. Germline assignment: CDR1 SGDLS and CDR2 YYNGEE. This CDR3 has 15 amino acids. This clonotype was sampled from a young man in good health. The rearrangement joins TRBV9 to TRBJ2-5; 7 bases agree with TRBD2. Sequenced: naive CD8+ T cells sorted from blood. This CDR3 is CASSVVERGEGTQYF. For the CDR3, the DNA is TGTGCCAGCAGCGTAGTCGAACGGGGGGAAGGGACCCAGTACTTC.